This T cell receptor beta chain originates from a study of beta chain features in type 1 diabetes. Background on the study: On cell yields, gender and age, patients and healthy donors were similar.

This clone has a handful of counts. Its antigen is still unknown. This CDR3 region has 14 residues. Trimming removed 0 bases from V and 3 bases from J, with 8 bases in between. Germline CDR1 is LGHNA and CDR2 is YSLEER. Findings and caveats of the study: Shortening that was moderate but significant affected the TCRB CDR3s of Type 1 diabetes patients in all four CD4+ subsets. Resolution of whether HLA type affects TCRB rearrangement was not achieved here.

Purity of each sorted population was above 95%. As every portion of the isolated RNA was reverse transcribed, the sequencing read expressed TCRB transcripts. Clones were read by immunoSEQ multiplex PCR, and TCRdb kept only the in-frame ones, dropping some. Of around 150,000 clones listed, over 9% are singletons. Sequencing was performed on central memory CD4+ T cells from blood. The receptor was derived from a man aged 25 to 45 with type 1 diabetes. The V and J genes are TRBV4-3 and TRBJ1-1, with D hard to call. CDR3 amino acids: CASSQELSDTEAFF. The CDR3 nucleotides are TGCGCCAGCAGCCAAGAGCTGAGCGACACTGAAGCTTTCTTT.